This TCR beta chain stems from a study of metastatic and nonmetastatic thyroid tumors. The study's findings and limits: Significantly greater TCR beta diversity was reportedly found in malignant thyroid tumors than in benign nodules (in blood and tumor).

In the authors' methods: The study took CDR3 differences across clinicopathological groups and made a distant-metastasis classifier for papillary thyroid cancer from them. TCRdb recomputed clones from the PCR reads via MiXCR. The V and J calls were not made by the authors but by TCRdb's processing. The sample has 45,000 to 55,000 clones; under 30% are singletons. The CDR3 spans 14 residues. Germline CDR1 MNHNS, CDR2 SASEGT. V was trimmed by 2 bases and J by 0 bases, leaving 7 bases between them. Until they underwent thyroid surgery, no patient had received any treatment. Note on this clone: As yet, its antigen is unknown.

The chain is built from TRBV6-1 and TRBJ1-2; possibly TRBD1 for D (5 bases). This receptor was obtained from a male donor with papillary thyroid cancer or a benign thyroid nodule (not recorded which). Some clones in this sample may be carry-over from other donors' samples. The sequenced sample consisted of blood. The CDR3 protein is CASSETGANYGYTF. The CDR3, as DNA: TGTGCCAGCAGTGAAACAGGAGCTAACTATGGCTACACCTTC.